This TCR beta chain was observed in a study of CD8 T cells in Susac syndrome. Matched for age and sex, the controls were healthy donors. FACS was used to enrich TEMRA cells, whereas the CD8+ and CD4+ T cells were obtained by negative isolation. CDR1 and CDR2 from the germline V gene are KGHSH and LQKENI. Losses at the gene ends were 3 bases for V and 1 base for J; bases not matched to a gene: 1. The CDR3 is made up of 14 amino acids. Reverse transcription of about 0.5 to 1 ug RNA was carried out with random hexamers. TCR beta CDR3 was amplified by immunoSEQ multiplex PCR. This amplification extended across 54 Vbeta and 13 Jbeta segments. TCRdb passed the immunoSEQ multiplex PCR reads through MiXCR, listing each CDR3 protein once. The table shows roughly 120,000 distinct CDR3 sequences, with about 95% occurring only once.

The chain carries TRBV18 and TRBJ1-1; 8 bases align to TRBD1. Sample: CD4+ T cells from PBMCs. The clonotype comes from a human donor in good health. CDR3 residues: CASSPDRANTEAFF. The CDR3 nucleotides are TGTGCCAGCTCACCGGACAGGGCGAACACTGAAGCTTTCTTT.